This T cell receptor (beta chain) was captured in a study of control samples from healthy donors and cancer patients. The table came from immunoSEQ multiplex PCR; TCRdb's copy has only in-frame clones and leaves some out. The sample has roughly 98,000 clones, just over 90% seen once; the top ten hold over 8%. The germline V gene has CDR1 SNHLY and CDR2 FYNNEI. V lost 6 bases to trimming and J lost 8 bases, with 17 bases between them. The CDR3 extends over 14 amino acids. The TCR comes from a man aged 18 to 35 in good health. This chain links TRBV2 with TRBJ2-1; D unresolved. The specimen was blood. The CDR3, as DNA: TGTGCCAGCAGCGCTCTGACCAGGTGGGATGAGCAGTTCTTC. Its translation: CASSALTRWDEQFF. The full variable domain, completed using reference TRBV2 and TRBJ2-1, is EPEVTQTPSHQVTQMGQEVILRCVPISNHLYFYWYRQILGQKVEFLVSFYNNEISEKSEIFDDQFSVERPDGSNFTLKIRSTKLEDSAMYFCASSALTRWDEQFFGPGTRLTVL.